This T cell receptor (beta chain) emerged from a study of neoadjuvant anti-PD-1 for oral cavity cancer. In the study overall: Patients without progression got a fourth dose around day 43. Study outcomes and limitations: Non-responders to neoadjuvant nivolumab had significantly more clonal PBMC T cells than responders. Treg/Th17 ratio rose with pretreatment blood and fell with post-treatment tumor TCRbeta clonality.

Measured with immunoSEQ multiplex PCR; TCRdb has only the in-frame clones, and not every one. The repertoire consists of some 14,000 clones, with over 65% occurring once and the leading ten covering approximately 2.4%. The sample's time point: after neoadjuvant nivolumab, at surgical resection. These oral cavity squamous cell carcinomas were HPV-negative and locally advanced. With respect to this clone: Its specificity is not known.

The starting material was PBMCs, obtained after nivolumab (anti-PD-1) treatment. The TCR was taken from a person aged 40 to 85 with oral cavity squamous cell carcinoma.

The CDR3 sequence: CASSSDRVGEQYF. DNA of the CDR3: TGTGCCAGCAGCTCCGACAGGGTAGGCGAGCAGTACTTC. The chain couples TRBV7-8 to TRBJ2-7, with TRBD1 matching over 7 bases. CDR1 is SGHVS and CDR2 is FQNEAQ in the germline V gene. V lost 4 bases to trimming and J lost 6 bases; unmatched junction nucleotides: 6. This CDR3 spans 13 amino acids.